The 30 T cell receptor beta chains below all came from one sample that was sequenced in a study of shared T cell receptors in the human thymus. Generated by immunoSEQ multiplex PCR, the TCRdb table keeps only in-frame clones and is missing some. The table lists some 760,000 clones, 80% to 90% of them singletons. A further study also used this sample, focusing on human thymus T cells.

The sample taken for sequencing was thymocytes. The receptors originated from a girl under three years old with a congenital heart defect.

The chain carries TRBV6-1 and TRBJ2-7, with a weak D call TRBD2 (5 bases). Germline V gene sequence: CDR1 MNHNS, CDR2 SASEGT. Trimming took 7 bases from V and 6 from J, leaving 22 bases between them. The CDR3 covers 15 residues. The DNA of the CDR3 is TGTGCCAGCAATCAACTAGGTCCCGGATGGGGCGAGCAGTACTTC. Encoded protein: CASNQLGPGWGEQYF.

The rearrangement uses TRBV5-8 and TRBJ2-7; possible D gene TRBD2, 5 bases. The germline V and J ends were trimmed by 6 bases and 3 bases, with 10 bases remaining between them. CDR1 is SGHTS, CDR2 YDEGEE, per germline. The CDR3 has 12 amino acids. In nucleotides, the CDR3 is TGTGCCAGCACCCCTCGGGACTACGAGCAGTACTTC. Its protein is CASTPRDYEQYF.

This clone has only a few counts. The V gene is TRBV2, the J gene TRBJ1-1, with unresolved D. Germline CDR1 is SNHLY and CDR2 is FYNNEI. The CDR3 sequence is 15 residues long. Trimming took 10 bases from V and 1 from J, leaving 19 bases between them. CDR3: CANLRGSDKNTEAFF. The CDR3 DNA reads TGTGCCAACCTACGGGGTTCCGACAAGAACACTGAAGCTTTCTTT.

Here the CDR3 reads CAWTPGQGGCYGYTF. The CDR3 DNA sequence: TGTGCCTGGACCCCGGGACAGGGGGGATGCTATGGCTACACCTTC. V is TRBV30 and J is TRBJ1-2; 11 bases map to TRBD1. V lost 4 bases and J lost 4; bases outside the gene matches: 8. Germline CDR1 reads GTSNPN; CDR2 reads SVGIG (reference sequence). The CDR3 runs 15 residues.

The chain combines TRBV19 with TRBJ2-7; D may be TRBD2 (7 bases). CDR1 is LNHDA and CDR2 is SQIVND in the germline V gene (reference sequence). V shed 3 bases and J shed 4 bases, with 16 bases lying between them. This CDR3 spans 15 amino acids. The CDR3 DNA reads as TGTGCCAGTAGTATGTCTCGGGGGAGGGGGTACGAGCAGTACTTC. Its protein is CASSMSRGRGYEQYF.

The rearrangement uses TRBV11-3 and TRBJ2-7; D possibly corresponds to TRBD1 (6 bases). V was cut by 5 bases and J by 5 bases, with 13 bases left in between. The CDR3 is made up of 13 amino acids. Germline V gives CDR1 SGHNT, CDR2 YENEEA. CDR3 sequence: CASSPQGANEQYF. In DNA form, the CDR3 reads TGTGCCAGCAGCCCACAGGGAGCTAACGAGCAGTACTTC.

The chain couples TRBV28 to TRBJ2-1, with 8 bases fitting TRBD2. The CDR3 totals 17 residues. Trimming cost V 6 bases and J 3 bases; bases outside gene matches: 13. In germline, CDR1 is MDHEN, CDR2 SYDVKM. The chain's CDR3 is CASSPGKVAGRYNEQFF. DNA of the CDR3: TGTGCCAGCAGCCCCGGAAAGGTAGCGGGGCGCTACAATGAGCAGTTCTTC.

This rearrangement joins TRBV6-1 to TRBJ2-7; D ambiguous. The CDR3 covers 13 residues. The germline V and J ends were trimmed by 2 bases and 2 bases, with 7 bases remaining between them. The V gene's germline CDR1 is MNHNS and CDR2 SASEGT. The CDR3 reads CASSEITAYEQYF. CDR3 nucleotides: TGTGCCAGCAGTGAAATCACTGCCTACGAGCAGTACTTC.

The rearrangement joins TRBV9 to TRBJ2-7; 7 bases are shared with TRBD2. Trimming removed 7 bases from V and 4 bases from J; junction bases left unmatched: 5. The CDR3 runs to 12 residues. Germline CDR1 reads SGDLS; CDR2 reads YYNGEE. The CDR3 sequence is CASRGDGYEQYF. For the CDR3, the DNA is TGTGCCAGCCGGGGGGATGGTTACGAGCAGTACTTC.

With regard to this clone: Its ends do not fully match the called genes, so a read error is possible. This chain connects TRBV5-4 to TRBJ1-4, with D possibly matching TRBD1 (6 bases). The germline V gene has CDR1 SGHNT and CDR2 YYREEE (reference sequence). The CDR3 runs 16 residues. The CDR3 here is CASSQGETGTNEKLFF. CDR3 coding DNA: TGCGCCAGCAGCCAGGGAGAGACAGGAACTAATGAAAAACTGTTTTTT.

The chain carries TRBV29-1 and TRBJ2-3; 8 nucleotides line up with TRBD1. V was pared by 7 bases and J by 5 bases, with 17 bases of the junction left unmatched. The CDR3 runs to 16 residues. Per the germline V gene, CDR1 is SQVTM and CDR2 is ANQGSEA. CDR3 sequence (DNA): TGCAGCGACCGACCCTCGGCAGGGGGCTATATAGATACGCAGTATTTT. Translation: CSDRPSAGGYIDTQYF.

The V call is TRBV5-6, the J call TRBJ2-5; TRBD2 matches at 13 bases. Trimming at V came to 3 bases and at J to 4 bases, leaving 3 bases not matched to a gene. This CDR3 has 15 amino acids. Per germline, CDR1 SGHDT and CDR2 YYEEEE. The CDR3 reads CASSSGLAGRETQYF. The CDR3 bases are TGTGCCAGCAGCTCGGGACTAGCGGGGAGAGAGACCCAGTACTTC.

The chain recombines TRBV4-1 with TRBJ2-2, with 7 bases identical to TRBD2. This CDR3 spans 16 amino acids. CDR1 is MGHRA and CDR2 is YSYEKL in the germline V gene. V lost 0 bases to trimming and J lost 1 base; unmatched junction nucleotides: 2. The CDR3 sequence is CASSQDGGGNTGELFF. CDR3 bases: TGCGCCAGCAGCCAAGATGGCGGGGGGAACACCGGGGAGCTGTTTTTT.

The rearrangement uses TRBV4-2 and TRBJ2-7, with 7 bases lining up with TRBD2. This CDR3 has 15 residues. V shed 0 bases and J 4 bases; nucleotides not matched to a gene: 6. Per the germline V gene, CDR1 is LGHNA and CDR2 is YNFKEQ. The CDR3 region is CASSQDGTTAYEQYF. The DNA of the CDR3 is TGTGCCAGCAGCCAAGATGGGACTACCGCATACGAGCAGTACTTC.

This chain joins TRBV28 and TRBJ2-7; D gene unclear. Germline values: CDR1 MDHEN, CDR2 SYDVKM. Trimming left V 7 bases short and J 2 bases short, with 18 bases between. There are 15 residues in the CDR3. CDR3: CASNHETQQTYEQYF. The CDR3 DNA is TGTGCCAGCAATCATGAAACCCAACAGACCTACGAGCAGTACTTC.

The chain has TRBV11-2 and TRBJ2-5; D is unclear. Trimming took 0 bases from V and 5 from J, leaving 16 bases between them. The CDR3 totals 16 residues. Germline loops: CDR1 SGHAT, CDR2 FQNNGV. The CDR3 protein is CASSLDLIPNRETQYF. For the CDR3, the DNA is TGTGCCAGCAGCTTAGATTTGATACCTAACCGGGAGACCCAGTACTTC.

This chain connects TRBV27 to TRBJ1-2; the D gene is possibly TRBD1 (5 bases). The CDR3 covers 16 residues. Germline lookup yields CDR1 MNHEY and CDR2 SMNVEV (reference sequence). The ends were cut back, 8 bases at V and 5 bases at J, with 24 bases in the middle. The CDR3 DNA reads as TGTGCCAGCGGGTTGAAACAGGACCGGGAGGGGTATGGCTACACCTTC. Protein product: CASGLKQDREGYGYTF.

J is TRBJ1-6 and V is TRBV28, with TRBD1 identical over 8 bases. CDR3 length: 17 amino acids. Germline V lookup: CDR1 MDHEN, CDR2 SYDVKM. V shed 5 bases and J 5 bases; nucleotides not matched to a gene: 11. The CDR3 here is CASSTPMRTGNNSPLHF. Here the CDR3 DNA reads TGTGCCAGCAGTACCCCTATGAGGACAGGGAATAATTCACCCCTCCACTTT.

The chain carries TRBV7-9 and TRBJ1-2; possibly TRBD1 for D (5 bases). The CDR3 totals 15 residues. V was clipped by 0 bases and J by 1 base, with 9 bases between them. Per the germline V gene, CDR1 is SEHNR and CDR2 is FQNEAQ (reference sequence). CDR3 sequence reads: CASSLAPTDNYGYTF. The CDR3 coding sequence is TGTGCCAGCAGCTTAGCGCCGACAGATAACTATGGCTACACCTTC.

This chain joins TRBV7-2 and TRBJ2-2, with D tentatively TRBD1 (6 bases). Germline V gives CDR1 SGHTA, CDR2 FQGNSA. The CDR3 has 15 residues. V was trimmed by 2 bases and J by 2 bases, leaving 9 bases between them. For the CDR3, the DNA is TGTGCCAGCAGCTTACGGGACAATAACACCGGGGAGCTGTTTTTT. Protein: CASSLRDNNTGELFF.

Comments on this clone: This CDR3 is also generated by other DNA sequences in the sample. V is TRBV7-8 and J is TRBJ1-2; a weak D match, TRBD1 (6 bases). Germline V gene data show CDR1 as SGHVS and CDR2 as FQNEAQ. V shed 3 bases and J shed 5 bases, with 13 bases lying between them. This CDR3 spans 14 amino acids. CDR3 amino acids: CASSLRTDPYGYTF. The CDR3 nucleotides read TGTGCCAGCAGCTTGAGGACAGACCCTTATGGCTACACCTTC.

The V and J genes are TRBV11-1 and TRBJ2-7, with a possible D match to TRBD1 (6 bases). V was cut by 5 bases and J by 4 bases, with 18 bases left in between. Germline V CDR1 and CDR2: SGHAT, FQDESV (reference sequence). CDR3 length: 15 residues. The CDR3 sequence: CASSPTDRLRYEQYF. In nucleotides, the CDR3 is TGTGCCAGCAGCCCGACGGACAGACTGAGGTACGAGCAGTACTTC.

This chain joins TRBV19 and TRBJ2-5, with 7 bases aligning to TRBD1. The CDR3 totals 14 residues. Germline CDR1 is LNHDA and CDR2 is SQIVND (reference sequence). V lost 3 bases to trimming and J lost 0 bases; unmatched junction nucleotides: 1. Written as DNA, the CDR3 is TGTGCCAGTAGTATCGGGACAGACCAAGAGACCCAGTACTTC. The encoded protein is CASSIGTDQETQYF.

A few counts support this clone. Here the CDR3 DNA reads TGTGCCAGCAGCTTAGGGCCAGGGGTGGGGACAGGGAGGACTGAAGCTTTCTTT. It translates to CASSLGPGVGTGRTEAFF. The gene calls are TRBV7-8 and TRBJ1-1; 9 bases are a match to TRBD1. The length of the CDR3 is 18 residues. Germline CDR1 reads SGHVS; CDR2 reads FQNEAQ. The V and J ends lost 1 base and 5 bases, in that order; junction bases with no gene match: 14.

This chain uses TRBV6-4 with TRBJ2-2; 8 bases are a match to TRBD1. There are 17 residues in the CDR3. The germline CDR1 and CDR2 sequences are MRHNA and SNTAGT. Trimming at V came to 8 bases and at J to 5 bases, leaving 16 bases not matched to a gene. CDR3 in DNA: TGTGCCAGCTCGGACAGGGTGTGGGTGAGGCCTACCGGGGAGCTGTTTTTT. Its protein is CASSDRVWVRPTGELFF.

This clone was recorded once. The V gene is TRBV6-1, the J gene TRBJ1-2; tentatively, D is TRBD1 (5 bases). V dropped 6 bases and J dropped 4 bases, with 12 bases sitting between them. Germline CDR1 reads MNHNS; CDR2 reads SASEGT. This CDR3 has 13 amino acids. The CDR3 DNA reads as TGTGCCAGCAGGGGTCAGGGTACCTATGGCTACACCTTC. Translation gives CASRGQGTYGYTF.

The CDR3 sequence: CASSSRSGSKAFF. In DNA form, the CDR3 reads TGTGCCAGCAGCTCCCGATCAGGGTCTAAAGCTTTCTTT. The gene calls are TRBV5-4 and TRBJ1-1; D is possibly TRBD1 (5 bases). Trimming shortened V by 3 bases and J by 9 bases, and 15 bases separated the two germline ends. The CDR3 is 13 amino acids. From germline, CDR1 is SGHNT and CDR2 YYREEE (reference sequence).

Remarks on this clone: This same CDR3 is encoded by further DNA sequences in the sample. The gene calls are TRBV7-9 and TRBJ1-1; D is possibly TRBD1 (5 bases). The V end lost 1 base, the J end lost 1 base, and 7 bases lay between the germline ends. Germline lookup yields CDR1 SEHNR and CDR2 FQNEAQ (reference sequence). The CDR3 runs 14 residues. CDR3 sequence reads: CASSLGGGNTEAFF. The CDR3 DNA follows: TGTGCCAGCAGCTTAGGGGGGGGGAACACTGAAGCTTTCTTT.

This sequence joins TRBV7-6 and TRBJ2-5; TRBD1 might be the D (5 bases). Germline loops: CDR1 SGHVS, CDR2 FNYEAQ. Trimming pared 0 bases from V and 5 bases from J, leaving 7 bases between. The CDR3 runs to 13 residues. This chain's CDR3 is CASSLARDETQYF. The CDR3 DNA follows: TGTGCCAGCAGCTTAGCCAGGGATGAGACCCAGTACTTC.

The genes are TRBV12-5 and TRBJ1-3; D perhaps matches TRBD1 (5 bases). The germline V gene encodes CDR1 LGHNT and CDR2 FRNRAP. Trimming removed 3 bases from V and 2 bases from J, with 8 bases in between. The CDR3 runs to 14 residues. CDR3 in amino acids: CASGLGGAGNTIYF. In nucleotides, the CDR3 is TGTGCTAGTGGTTTAGGAGGGGCTGGAAACACCATATATTTT.